This TCR beta chain was identified during a study of beta chain features in type 1 diabetes. Overall study findings and caveats: It was among patients, rather than healthy donors, that naive, central memory and Treg TCRB repertoires appeared more similar. Any PCR bias toward short templates would affect both groups alike. VDJ junctions in type 1 diabetes patients carried more deletions and fewer insertions.

A single heparinised blood sample, averaging around 0.11 L, was obtained per donor. CDR3 length equals 11 residues. CDR1 SGHKS and CDR2 YYEKEE come from the germline V gene (reference sequence). Trimming removed 3 bases from V and 10 bases from J; junction bases left unmatched: 3. This clone was seen only a few times. What it binds is not known. The sequenced template was cDNA made from the entire isolated RNA. Sequencing was performed with immunoSEQ multiplex PCR; in TCRdb, only in-frame clones are kept and a portion is missing. The table includes approximately 44,000 clones, over 50% detected once. The chain couples TRBV5-5 to TRBJ1-2, with 7 bases aligning to TRBD1. The clonotype was recovered from a woman between 18 and 29 years old in good health. Specimen: Tregs from blood. The CDR3 DNA reads as TGTGCCAGCAGCTCGGGACAGCCCTACACCTTC. Translated, it gives CASSSGQPYTF.